Listed here is a single T cell receptor beta chain. Its antigen is as yet unknown. Trimming removed 5 bases from V and 5 bases from J; junction bases left unmatched: 7. The germline V gene has CDR1 SGHTA and CDR2 FQGNSA. This CDR3 spans 14 amino acids. This specimen belongs to a study of shared clonotypes between healthy human individuals. General study results and limits: Clonotypes shared by all four donors outscored non-shared clonotypes in generation probability. Memory subsets had estimated richness that was generally smaller than that of naive subsets.

This was a deep-level run. TCRdb keeps only in-frame clones here, not all; method: immunoSEQ multiplex PCR. The sample has roughly 1,500,000 clones, 97% to 99% seen once. The clonotype comes from a man aged 25 to 45 in good health. The source material was naive CD4+ T cells sorted from blood. Noted subset: CD45RA+ positively selected. This sequence joins TRBV7-2 and TRBJ2-7; 9 nucleotides align to TRBD2. DNA for the CDR3: TGTGCCAGCAGCAACCCGGGACTAGCAAACGAGCAGTACTTC. This gives the protein CASSNPGLANEQYF.